Sequencing of this T cell receptor (beta chain) was carried out in a study of blood T cell repertoires in COVID-19 (dated by TCRdb to 2019 to 2021). Context from the whole study: Collaborator samples came from the United States, Italy and Spain and covered acute and convalescent phases of COVID-19. The repertoires were released in a freely available public database meant as a resource for research on the immune response to SARS-CoV-2. The samples were drawn from two sources: the first 160 participants of the ongoing ImmuneRACE study, and over 1,000 subjects contributed by 6 global collaborators. Subjects who had been exposed to COVID-19, were actively infected with it, or had recovered from it provided the deeply sampled blood TCRbeta repertoires that made up the dataset. Where available, HLA class I and class II types were obtained from metadata supplied by the sample provider rather than from assay-based typing. The material from the prospective study consisted of cDNA or gDNA derived from T cells, B-cell-depleted T cells, or PBMCs. The sample metadata nearly always contained a de-identified subject ID, COVID-19 status, age in years and sex. Findings and caveats that apply to the study as a whole: The amount of clinical and demographic metadata varied by source and participant and was provided uncurated.

One collaborating source in Seattle enrolled patients while the patients were actively infected and followed the patients over time throughout the course of disease. Collaborating institutions collected whole blood in K2EDTA tubes following their own protocols. For TCRbeta analysis, collaborators shipped samples as frozen whole blood, isolated PBMCs, or DNA extracted from either of those sample types. On this clone: This receptor's antigen is unknown. No much larger clone is present one base from it, and per-base qualities are unavailable.

V is cut back by 6 bases and J by 3 bases, with 3 bases in the junction unmatched. CDR1 and CDR2 (MDHEN, SYDVKM) derive from the germline V gene. Inclusive of the bounding cysteine and phenylalanine, the CDR3 is 15 residues long. The DNA shown is the 45-base CDR3, in frame from base 1. TCRbeta CDR3 regions were amplified from genomic DNA by means of the immunoSEQ Assay, a bias-controlled multiplex PCR. Per the original workflow: The number of nucleated cells in each sample was estimated from the amplification of reference gene primers within the assay. To quantify the absolute abundance of each unique TCRbeta CDR3 rearrangement, sequence reads were collapsed and filtered. For each sample, productive Simpson clonality was calculated as the square root of Simpson's diversity index across productive rearrangements. In TCRdb, the immuneACCESS table is reduced to in-frame sequences with V and J assigned. These tables do not hold every clone; where another copy was compared, an unresolved V gene accounts for under half, and the others remain unexplained. V, J and clone size were drawn from that table, and D and trimming were deduced from the DNA. The sample has fewer than 350,000 clones on record, less than 90% of them singletons. Approximately 12% of the sample is held by the ten biggest clonotypes.

The sequence was collected from a woman aged 25 to 39 with COVID-19, enrolled during active disease. The chain uses TRBV28 and TRBJ2-3; 13 central bases correspond to TRBD2. Sequencing used peripheral blood. The CDR3 here reads CASRTSGGGTDTQYF. The nucleotide sequence is given as TGTGCCAGCAGAACTAGCGGGGGGGGGACAGATACGCAGTATTTT.